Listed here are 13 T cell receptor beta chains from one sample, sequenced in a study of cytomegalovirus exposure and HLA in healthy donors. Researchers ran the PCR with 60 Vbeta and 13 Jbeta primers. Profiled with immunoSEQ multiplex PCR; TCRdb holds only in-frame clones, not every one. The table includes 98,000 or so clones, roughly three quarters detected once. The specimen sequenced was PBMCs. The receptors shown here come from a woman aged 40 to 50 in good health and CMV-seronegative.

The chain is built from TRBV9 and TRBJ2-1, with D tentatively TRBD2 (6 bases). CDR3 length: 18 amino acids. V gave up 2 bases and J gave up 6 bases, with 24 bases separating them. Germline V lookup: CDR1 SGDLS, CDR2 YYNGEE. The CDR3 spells CASSVSIGGTRGLNEQFF. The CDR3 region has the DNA TGTGCCAGCAGCGTCAGTATAGGAGGGACGCGGGGCCTCAATGAGCAGTTCTTC.

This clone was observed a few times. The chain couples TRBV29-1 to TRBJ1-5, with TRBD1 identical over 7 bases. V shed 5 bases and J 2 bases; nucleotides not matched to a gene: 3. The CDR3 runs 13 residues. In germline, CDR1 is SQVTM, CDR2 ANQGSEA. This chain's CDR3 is CSVKGAGNQPQHF. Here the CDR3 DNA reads TGCAGCGTTAAGGGGGCCGGCAATCAGCCCCAGCATTTT. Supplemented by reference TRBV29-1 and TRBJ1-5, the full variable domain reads SAVISQKPSRDICQRGTSLTIQCQVDSQVTMMFWYRQQPGQSLTLIATANQGSEATYESGFVIDKFPISRPNLTFSTLTVSNMSPEDSSIYLCSVKGAGNQPQHFGDGTRLSIL.

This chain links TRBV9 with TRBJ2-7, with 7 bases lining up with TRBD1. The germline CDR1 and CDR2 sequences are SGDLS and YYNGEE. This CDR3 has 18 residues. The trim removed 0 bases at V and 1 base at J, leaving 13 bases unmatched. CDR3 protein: CASSVGPTRGTLSYEQYF. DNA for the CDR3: TGTGCCAGCAGCGTAGGACCTACCAGGGGGACACTGTCCTACGAGCAGTACTTC.

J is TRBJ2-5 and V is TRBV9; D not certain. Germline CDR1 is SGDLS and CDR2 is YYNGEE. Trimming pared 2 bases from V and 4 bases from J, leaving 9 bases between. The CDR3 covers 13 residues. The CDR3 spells CASSVQASETQYF. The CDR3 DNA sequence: TGTGCCAGCAGCGTCCAAGCGTCAGAGACCCAGTACTTC. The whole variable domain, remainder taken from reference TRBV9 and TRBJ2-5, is DSGVTQTPKHLITATGQRVTLRCSPRSGDLSVYWYQQSLDQGLQFLIQYYNGEERAKGNILERFSAQQFPDLHSELNLSSLELGDSALYFCASSVQASETQYFGPGTRLLVL.

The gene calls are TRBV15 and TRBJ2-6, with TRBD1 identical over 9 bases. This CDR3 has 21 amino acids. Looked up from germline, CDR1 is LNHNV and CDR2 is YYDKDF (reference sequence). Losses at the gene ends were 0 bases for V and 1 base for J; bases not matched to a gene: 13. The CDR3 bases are TGTGCCACCAGCAGAGATCTAGCCGGGACAGGGTTGAGGTCTGGGGCCAACGTCCTGACTTTC. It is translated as CATSRDLAGTGLRSGANVLTF.

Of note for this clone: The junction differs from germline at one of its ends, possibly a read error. CDR3 in amino acids: CSSSLSQTNTGELFF. Written as DNA, the CDR3 is TGTTCCAGCAGCTTAAGTCAGACGAACACCGGGGAGCTGTTTTTT. The J gene is TRBJ2-2, the V gene TRBV7-9; D call uncertain. Germline assignment: CDR1 SEHNR and CDR2 FQNEAQ (reference sequence). The CDR3 loop spans 15 amino acids.

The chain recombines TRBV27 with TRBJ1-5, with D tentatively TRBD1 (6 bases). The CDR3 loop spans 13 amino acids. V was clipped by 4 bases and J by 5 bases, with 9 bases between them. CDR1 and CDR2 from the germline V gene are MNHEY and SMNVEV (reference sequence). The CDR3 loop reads CASSWGLDQPQHF. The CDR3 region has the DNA TGTGCCAGCAGTTGGGGGCTCGATCAGCCCCAGCATTTT.

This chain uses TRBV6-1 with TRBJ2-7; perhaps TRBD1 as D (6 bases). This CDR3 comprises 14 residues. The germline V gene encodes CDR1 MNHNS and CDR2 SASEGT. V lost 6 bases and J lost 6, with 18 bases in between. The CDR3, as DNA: TGTGCCAGCAGACAGGGAACGTCGAAAGTCGAGCAGTACTTC. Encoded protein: CASRQGTSKVEQYF.

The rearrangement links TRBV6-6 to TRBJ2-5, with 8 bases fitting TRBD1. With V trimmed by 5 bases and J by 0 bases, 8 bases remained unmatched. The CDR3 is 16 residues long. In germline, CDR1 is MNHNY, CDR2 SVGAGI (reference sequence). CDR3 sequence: CASSPRTGTYQETQYF. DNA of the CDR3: TGTGCCAGCAGTCCCCGGACAGGGACGTACCAAGAGACCCAGTACTTC.

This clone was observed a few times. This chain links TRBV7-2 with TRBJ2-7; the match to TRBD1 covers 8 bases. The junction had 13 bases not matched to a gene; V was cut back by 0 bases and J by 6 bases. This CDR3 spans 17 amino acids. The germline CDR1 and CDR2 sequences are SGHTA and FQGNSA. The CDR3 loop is CASSLAPGGQTLVEQYF. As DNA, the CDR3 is TGTGCCAGCAGCTTAGCTCCAGGGGGCCAGACTCTTGTCGAGCAGTACTTC.

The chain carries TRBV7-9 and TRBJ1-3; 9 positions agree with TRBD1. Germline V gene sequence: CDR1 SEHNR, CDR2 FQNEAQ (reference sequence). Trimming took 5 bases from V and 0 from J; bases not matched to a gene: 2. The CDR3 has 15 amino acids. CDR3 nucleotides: TGTGCCAGCAGCCAACAGGGGGCCTCTGGAAACACCATATATTTT. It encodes CASSQQGASGNTIYF.

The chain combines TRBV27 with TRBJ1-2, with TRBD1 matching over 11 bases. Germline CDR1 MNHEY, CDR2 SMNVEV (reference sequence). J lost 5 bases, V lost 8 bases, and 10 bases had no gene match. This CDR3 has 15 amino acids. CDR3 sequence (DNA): TGTGCCAGCGGGACCCGGGACAGGGGGATGTATGGCTACACCTTC. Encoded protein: CASGTRDRGMYGYTF.

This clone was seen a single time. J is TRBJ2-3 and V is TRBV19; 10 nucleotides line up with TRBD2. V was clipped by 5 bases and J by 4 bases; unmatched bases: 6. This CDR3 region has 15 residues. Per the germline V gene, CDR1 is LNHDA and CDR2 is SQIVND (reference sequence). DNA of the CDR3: TGTGCCAGTAGTCTAGCGGGAGTTTTTTCAGATACGCAGTATTTT. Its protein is CASSLAGVFSDTQYF.